Described below is a single T cell receptor beta chain sequence and its context. Sequencing was performed with immunoSEQ multiplex PCR; in TCRdb, only in-frame clones are kept and a portion is missing. The sample shows 45,000 or so clones, approximately 90% of them seen only once. This CDR3 is 15 amino acids long. Germline V CDR1 and CDR2: MGHRA, YSYEKL. V was clipped by 4 bases and J by 0 bases; unmatched bases: 2. The sample originates from a study of OX40 agonist ivuxolimab in advanced cancers. The sequence came from an adult with an advanced solid tumor such as melanoma, head and neck, liver or kidney cancer. The V gene is TRBV4-1, the J gene TRBJ2-7; 11 bases fit TRBD2. The material sequenced was CD4+ or CD8+ T cells sorted from blood, taken in a trial of the OX40 agonist ivuxolimab. In nucleotides, the CDR3 is TGCGCCAGCAGCCTAGCGGGAGGGGGCTCCTACGAGCAGTACTTC. This sequence encodes CASSLAGGGSYEQYF.